This T cell receptor (beta chain) was sequenced during a study of blood T cells in healthy people across ages. From germline, CDR1 is SGDLS and CDR2 YYNGEE. V lost 0 bases, J lost 13 bases, and 26 bases lay in between. The CDR3 covers 17 residues. Then a second PCR, running about 6 to 11 cycles, was carried out with a sample-barcoded 5' primer and a J-beta primer mix. TCRdb re-analysed the 5' RACE reads in MiXCR, keeping a single row per CDR3 protein. Of about 690,000 distinct CDR3 sequences listed, around 41% are singletons. V usage is TRBV9 and J usage is TRBJ2-1; possible D gene TRBD1, 6 bases. The receptor comes from an elderly man in good health. The sequenced sample consisted of blood. CDR3 sequence reads: CASSVELRGGPQETQFF. Written as DNA, the CDR3 is TGTGCCAGCAGCGTAGAACTAAGAGGGGGTCCCCAAGAGACCCAGTTCTTC.